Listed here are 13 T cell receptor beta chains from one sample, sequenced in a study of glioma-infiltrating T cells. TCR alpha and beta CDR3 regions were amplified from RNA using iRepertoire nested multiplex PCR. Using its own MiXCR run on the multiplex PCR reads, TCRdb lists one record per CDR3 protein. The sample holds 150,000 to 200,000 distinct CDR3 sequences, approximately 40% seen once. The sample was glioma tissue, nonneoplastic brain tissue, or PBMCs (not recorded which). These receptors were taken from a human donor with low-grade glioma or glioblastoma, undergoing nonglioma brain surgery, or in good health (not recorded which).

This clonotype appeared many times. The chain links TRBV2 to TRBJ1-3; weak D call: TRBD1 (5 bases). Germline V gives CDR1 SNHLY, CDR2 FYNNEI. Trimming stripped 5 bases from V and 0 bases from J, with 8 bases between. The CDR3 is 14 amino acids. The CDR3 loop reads CASSPGLSGNTIYF. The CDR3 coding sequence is TGTGCCAGCAGTCCGGGACTCTCTGGAAACACCATATATTTT.

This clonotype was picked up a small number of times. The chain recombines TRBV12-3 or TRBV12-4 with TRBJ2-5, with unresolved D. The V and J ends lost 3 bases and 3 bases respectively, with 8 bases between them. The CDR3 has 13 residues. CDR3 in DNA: TGTGCCAGCAGTTTGGGCCTCAAAGAGACCCAGTACTTC. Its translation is CASSLGLKETQYF.

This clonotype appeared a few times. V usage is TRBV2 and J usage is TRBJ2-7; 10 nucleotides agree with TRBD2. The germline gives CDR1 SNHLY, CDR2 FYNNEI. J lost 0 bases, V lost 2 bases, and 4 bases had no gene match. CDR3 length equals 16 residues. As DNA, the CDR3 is TGTGCCAGCAGTGAACGGCTAGCGGGAGCCTCCTACGAGCAGTACTTC. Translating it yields CASSERLAGASYEQYF.

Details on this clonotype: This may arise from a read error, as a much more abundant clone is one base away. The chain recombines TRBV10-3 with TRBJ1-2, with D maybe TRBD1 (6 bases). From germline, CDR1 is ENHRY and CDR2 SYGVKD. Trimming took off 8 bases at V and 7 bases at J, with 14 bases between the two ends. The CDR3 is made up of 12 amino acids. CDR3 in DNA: TGTGCCATCTGGACTGGGGACACTGGCTACACCTTC. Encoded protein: CAIWTGDTGYTF.

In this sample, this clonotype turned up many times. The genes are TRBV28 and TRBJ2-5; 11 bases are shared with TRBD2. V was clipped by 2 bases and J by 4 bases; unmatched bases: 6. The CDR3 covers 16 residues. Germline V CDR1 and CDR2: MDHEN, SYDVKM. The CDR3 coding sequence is TGTGCCAGCAGTTTACGTAGCGGGAGGGGGGGAGAGACCCAGTACTTC. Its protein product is CASSLRSGRGGETQYF. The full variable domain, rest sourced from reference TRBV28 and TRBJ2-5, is DVKVTQSSRYLVKRTGEKVFLECVQDMDHENMFWYRQDPGLGLRLIYFSYDVKMKEKGDIPEGYSVSREKKERFSLILESASTNQTSMYLCASSLRSGRGGETQYFGPGTRLLVL.

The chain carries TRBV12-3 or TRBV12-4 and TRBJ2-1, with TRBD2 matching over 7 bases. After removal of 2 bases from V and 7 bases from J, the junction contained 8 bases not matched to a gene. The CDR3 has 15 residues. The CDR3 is CASSLWPSGSNEQFF. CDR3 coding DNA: TGTGCCAGCAGTTTATGGCCTAGCGGTTCAAATGAGCAGTTCTTC.

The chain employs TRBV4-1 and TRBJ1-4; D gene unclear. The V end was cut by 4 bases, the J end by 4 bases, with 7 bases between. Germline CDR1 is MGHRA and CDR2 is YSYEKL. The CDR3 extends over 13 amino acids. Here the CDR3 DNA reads TGCGCCAGCAGCCGAGCCGTTAATGAAAAACTGTTTTTT. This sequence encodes CASSRAVNEKLFF.

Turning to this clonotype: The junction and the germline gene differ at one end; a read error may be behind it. DNA of the CDR3: TGTGCCAGCAGTGATGGGCTTGTGAAGGGAAAATTATTAGAGACCAAGTACTTC. Encoded protein: CASSDGLVKGKLLETKYF. The chain combines TRBV6-1 with TRBJ2-5; D unresolved. Germline V gene sequence: CDR1 MNHNS, CDR2 SASEGT. The CDR3 sequence is 18 residues long.

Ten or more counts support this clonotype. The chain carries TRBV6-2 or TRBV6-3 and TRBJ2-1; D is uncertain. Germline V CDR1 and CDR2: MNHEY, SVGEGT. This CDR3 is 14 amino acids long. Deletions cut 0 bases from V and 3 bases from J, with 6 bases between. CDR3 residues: CASSYSPGYNEQFF. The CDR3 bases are TGTGCCAGCAGTTACTCTCCGGGCTACAATGAGCAGTTCTTC.

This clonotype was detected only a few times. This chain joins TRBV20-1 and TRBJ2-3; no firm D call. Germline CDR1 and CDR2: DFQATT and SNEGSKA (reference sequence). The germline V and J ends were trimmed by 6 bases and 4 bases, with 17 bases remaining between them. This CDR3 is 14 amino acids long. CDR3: CSARIPGVPDTQYF. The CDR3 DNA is TGCAGTGCCAGGATCCCTGGGGTCCCAGATACGCAGTATTTT.

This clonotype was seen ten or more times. The CDR3 here is CSARRGYGYTF. The DNA for the CDR3 is TGCAGTGCTAGGCGTGGGTATGGCTACACCTTC. The V and J genes are TRBV20-1 and TRBJ1-2; D unclear. Trimming shortened V by 3 bases and J by 5 bases, and 7 bases separated the two germline ends. From germline, CDR1 is DFQATT and CDR2 SNEGSKA (reference sequence). There are 11 residues in the CDR3.

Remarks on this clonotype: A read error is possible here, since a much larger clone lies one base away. DNA for the CDR3: TGTGCCAGCAGTGAATTCGGCAGGGGCAATCAGCCCCAGCATTTT. Amino acids: CASSEFGRGNQPQHF. The chain has TRBV2 and TRBJ1-5; the D gene is possibly TRBD1 (5 bases). The CDR3 contains 15 residues. V was clipped by 2 bases and J by 2 bases, with 10 bases between them. From germline, CDR1 is SNHLY and CDR2 FYNNEI.

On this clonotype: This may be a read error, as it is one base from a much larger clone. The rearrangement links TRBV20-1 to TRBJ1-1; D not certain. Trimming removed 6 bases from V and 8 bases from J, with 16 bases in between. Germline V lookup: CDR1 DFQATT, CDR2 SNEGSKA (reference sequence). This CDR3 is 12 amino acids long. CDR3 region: CSATSPFREAFF. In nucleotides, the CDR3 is TGCAGTGCCACTTCCCCGTTCAGGGAAGCTTTCTTT.